This T cell receptor beta chain was found in a study of T cell repertoires in cytomegalovirus infection. At the level of the study: It can be stated that public TCR beta signatures indicated CMV infection as well as a matching HLA type. General study results and limits: HLA-C-restricted CMV clonotypes gave the most frequent clonotype in two of eight donors. Carriers of CMV plus the relevant HLA were identified by cumulative public TCR beta family frequency.

TCRdb used MiXCR to reprocess the reads, holding one entry per CDR3 protein. Counted here are some 400,000 distinct CDR3 sequences, around 32% occurring once; the ten biggest clones make up roughly an eighth. A word on this clonotype: Its specificity is unknown.

CDR1 is SEHNR and CDR2 is FQNEAQ in the germline V gene (reference sequence). Trimming shortened V by 4 bases and J by 1 base, and 10 bases separated the two germline ends. The CDR3 is 14 residues long. The chain combines TRBV7-9 with TRBJ1-1; D unclear. Source material: PBMCs. The sequence came from a human donor in good health (CMV status not recorded). Some clones in this sample may be carry-over from other donors' samples. CDR3 region: CASSYSAGNTEAFF. The CDR3 bases are TGTGCCAGCAGCTATTCAGCCGGGAACACTGAAGCTTTCTTT.